Listed below are T cell receptor beta chains from one sample, sequenced in a study of T cells in Graves' hyperthyroidism and ophthalmopathy. TCRdb independently ran MiXCR on the multiplex PCR reads; one entry per CDR3 protein. Here the sample spans around 700,000 distinct CDR3 sequences, around 40% being singletons. Sequencing was performed on blood. The receptors were gathered from a woman in her thirties or forties with Graves' hyperthyroidism. Each CDR3 is given with its conserved first and last residue. Each record gives: V gene, J gene, D gene, clone size, CDR3 protein, CDR3 DNA. A D gene is named only where the DNA matches it firmly. Size is omitted from some rows. Given values are once, few, many or a class for expanded clones.

>TRBV10-3|TRBJ2-2|TRBD2|NA
CAISETSGGLNTGELFF
TGTGCCATCAGTGAGACTAGCGGGGGGCTGAACACCGGGGAGCTGTTTTTT
>TRBV10-3|TRBJ1-4|TRBD1|NA
CASSPTGQGLLATNEKLFF
TGTGCCAGCAGTCCTACGGGACAGGGCCTCCTTGCAACTAATGAAAAACTGTTTTTT
>TRBV6-5|TRBJ2-7|NA|NA
CASSVAPRYEQYF
TGTGCCAGCAGTGTCGCACCCCGCTACGAGCAGTACTTC
>TRBV28|TRBJ1-1|NA|few
CASSPWGLRRVTNTEAFF
TGTGCCAGCAGCCCATGGGGCCTGCGAAGGGTTACCAACACTGAAGCTTTCTTT
>TRBV29-1|TRBJ1-1|NA|many
CSVDLGVGVRTEAFF
TGCAGCGTTGATCTAGGGGTCGGCGTCAGAACTGAAGCTTTCTTT
>TRBV20-1|TRBJ2-5|NA|NA
CSAKIRGLAGKETQYF
TGCAGTGCTAAGATCAGGGGGCTAGCGGGGAAAGAGACCCAGTACTTC
>TRBV15|TRBJ1-4|NA|NA
CATSREMYGIGGEKLFF
TGTGCCACCAGCAGAGAGATGTATGGGATTGGCGGGGAAAAACTGTTTTTT
>TRBV15|TRBJ1-2|TRBD1|NA
CATSREQGAYGYTF
TGTGCCACCAGCAGGGAACAGGGGGCATATGGCTACACCTTC
>TRBV18|TRBJ1-6|TRBD1|few
CASHIGQGDNSPLHF
TGTGCCAGCCATATTGGACAGGGCGACAATTCACCCCTCCACTTT
>TRBV11-2|TRBJ1-1|NA|NA
CASSSGLGNTEAFF
TGTGCCAGCAGCTCCGGATTGGGCAACACTGAAGCTTTCTTT
>TRBV5-4|TRBJ2-2|NA|many
CASTTGGTGELFF
TGTGCCAGCACCACAGGAGGCACCGGGGAGCTGTTTTTT
>TRBV16|TRBJ2-5|NA|NA
CASSPSSGRGETQYF
TGTGCCAGCAGCCCCTCTTCTGGAAGGGGAGAGACCCAGTACTTC
>TRBV6-6|TRBJ1-5|NA|NA
CASSYGGANQPQHF
TGTGCCAGCAGTTACGGGGGGGCCAATCAGCCCCAGCATTTT
>TRBV7-1|TRBJ1-4|NA|NA
CASRLGSSTNEKLFF
TGTGCCAGCAGGCTCGGGAGTTCGACTAATGAAAAACTGTTTTTT
>TRBV7-9|TRBJ2-5|NA|many
CASSPLSETQYF
TGTGCCAGCAGCCCACTTTCGGAGACCCAGTACTTC
>TRBV7-6|TRBJ2-2|TRBD2|many
CASERGGNTGELFF
TGTGCCAGCGAGCGGGGGGGCAACACCGGGGAGCTGTTTTTT
>TRBV10-3|TRBJ1-4|NA|NA
CATSGGKLFF
TGTGCCACCTCGGGGGGAAAACTGTTTTTT
>TRBV6-2/TRBV6-3|TRBJ2-7|TRBD2|few
CASSYSTGTSGYEQYF
TGTGCCAGCAGTTACTCGACCGGGACTAGCGGATACGAGCAGTACTTC
>TRBV6-5|TRBJ1-5|TRBD1|few
CASSYLQGDQPQHF
TGTGCCAGCAGTTACCTCCAGGGGGATCAGCCCCAGCATTTT
>TRBV25-1|TRBJ2-7|NA|NA
CASSKLGGGKGIHEQYF
TGTGCCAGCAGTAAACTCGGGGGTGGGAAAGGGATACACGAGCAGTACTTC
>TRBV29-1|TRBJ1-2|NA|NA
CSVGLQNHGYTF
TGCAGCGTTGGACTCCAAAATCATGGCTACACCTTC
>TRBV25-1|TRBJ1-2|NA|NA
CASSFQDSGGYTF
TGTGCCAGCAGTTTTCAGGACAGCGGGGGCTACACCTTC
>TRBV5-6|TRBJ2-5|TRBD1|NA
CASSLGGTGTGLETQYF
TGTGCCAGCAGCTTGGGGGGGACCGGGACAGGGTTGGAGACCCAGTACTTC
>TRBV7-8|TRBJ1-1|NA|NA
CASSPLQEVDTEAFF
TGTGCCAGCAGTCCCCTACAGGAGGTTGACACTGAAGCTTTCTTT
>TRBV6-5|TRBJ2-7|NA|few
CASSSGGQGPYEQYF
TGTGCCAGCAGTTCAGGCGGGCAGGGGCCTTACGAGCAGTACTTC
>TRBV5-1|TRBJ1-1|TRBD1|few
CASSLVGQGASAEAFF
TGCGCCAGCAGCTTGGTGGGACAGGGGGCGTCCGCTGAAGCTTTCTTT
>TRBV6-6|TRBJ1-3|NA|NA
CASSYSGGPSAGNTIYF
TGTGCCAGCAGTTACTCTGGGGGGCCATCAGCTGGAAACACCATATATTTT
>TRBV2|TRBJ1-6|TRBD1|once
CASTGQGISAPPLHF
TGTGCCAGCACCGGACAGGGGATATCCGCCCCACCCCTCCACTTT
>TRBV19|TRBJ1-5|NA|few
CASSIWDPNQPQHF
TGTGCCAGTAGTATATGGGATCCCAATCAGCCCCAGCATTTT
>TRBV29-1|TRBJ1-4|TRBD1|NA
CSVRDRGPNEKLFF
TGCAGCGTGCGGGACAGGGGGCCGAATGAAAAACTGTTTTTT
>TRBV27|TRBJ2-7|NA|few
CASSLVEGADEQYF
TGTGCCAGCAGTTTAGTGGAAGGGGCGGACGAGCAGTACTTC
>TRBV6-5|TRBJ2-7|NA|NA
CASGARGGEQYF
TGTGCCAGCGGTGCCAGGGGTGGCGAGCAGTACTTC
>TRBV10-3|TRBJ1-4|NA|NA
CAISESVTREKLFF
TGTGCCATCAGTGAGTCGGTAACAAGGGAAAAACTGTTTTTT
>TRBV6-6|TRBJ1-5|TRBD1|NA
CASSTQGTGNQPQHF
TGTGCCAGCAGTACACAGGGGACGGGCAATCAGCCCCAGCATTTT
>TRBV6-6|TRBJ1-1|NA|NA
CASTPELGGTEAFF
TGTGCCAGCACCCCAGAACTCGGGGGAACTGAAGCTTTCTTT
>TRBV10-3|TRBJ2-2|NA|NA
CASSEGLFRVTGELFF
TGTGCCAGCAGTGAGGGTCTTTTCAGGGTCACCGGGGAGCTGTTTTTT
>TRBV6-1|TRBJ2-7|NA|NA
CASSDGGGIPNEQCF
TGTGCCAGCAGTGATGGGGGGGGCATCCCCAACGAGCAGTGCTTC
>TRBV19|TRBJ1-3|NA|NA
CASTDSGTDSGNTIYF
TGTGCCAGTACCGATTCGGGGACGGACTCTGGAAACACCATATATTTT
>TRBV14|TRBJ2-7|TRBD2|NA
CASSQSPLAGYEQYF
TGTGCCAGCAGCCAATCCCCTCTAGCGGGCTACGAGCAGTACTTC
>TRBV28|TRBJ1-5|TRBD1|few
CASIGTGNNQPQHF
TGTGCCAGCATTGGGACAGGCAATAATCAGCCCCAGCATTTT
>TRBV5-4|TRBJ2-2|TRBD2|few
CASSLAGRVTGELFF
TGTGCCAGCAGCTTGGCAGGGAGGGTGACCGGGGAGCTGTTTTTT
>TRBV7-9|TRBJ1-1|NA|NA
CASSLDGGGKAFF
TGTGCCAGCAGCTTAGATGGGGGAGGGAAAGCTTTCTTT
>TRBV4-3|TRBJ1-4|NA|few
CASSQAQGRSEKLFF
TGCGCCAGCAGCCAAGCTCAGGGCAGGAGCGAAAAACTGTTTTTT
>TRBV7-9|TRBJ1-5|NA|NA
CAGSHDSNQPQHF
TGTGCCGGCAGCCACGACAGCAATCAGCCCCAGCATTTT
>TRBV29-1|TRBJ1-2|NA|many
CSVSLRVDYGYTF
TGCAGCGTGAGCCTCAGGGTAGACTATGGCTACACCTTC
>TRBV20-1|TRBJ1-2|NA|many
CSAMGRNYGYTF
TGCAGTGCCATGGGACGGAACTATGGCTACACCTTC
>TRBV5-1|TRBJ1-1|NA|few
CASKGGSRLNTEAFF
TGCGCCAGCAAAGGGGGGTCTCGGTTGAACACTGAAGCTTTCTTT
>TRBV4-3|TRBJ1-2|NA|NA
CASSQEGIRGAKYGYTF
TGCGCCAGCAGCCAAGAGGGAATAAGGGGGGCCAAATATGGCTACACCTTC
>TRBV6-5|TRBJ1-5|NA|NA
CASRPGQFNQPQHF
TGTGCCAGCAGGCCCGGACAGTTCAATCAGCCCCAGCATTTT
>TRBV7-2|TRBJ2-7|NA|few
CASSLGAVYEQYF
TGCGCCAGCAGCTTGGGGGCAGTATACGAGCAGTACTTC
>TRBV10-3|TRBJ2-7|NA|once
CASSSQVGDSPYEQYF
TGTGCCAGCAGTTCCCAGGTAGGGGACTCCCCCTACGAGCAGTACTTC
>TRBV19|TRBJ2-7|TRBD1|many
CASRTSQQGGYEQYF
TGTGCCAGTAGAACTTCACAACAGGGGGGCTACGAGCAGTACTTC
>TRBV19|TRBJ1-1|TRBD1|NA
CASRGRTRDRVDGTEAFF
TGTGCCAGTAGGGGCAGGACCCGGGACAGGGTAGACGGCACTGAAGCTTTCTTT
>TRBV6-5|TRBJ1-5|TRBD1|NA
CASSYRTGNQPQHF
TGTGCCAGCAGTTATAGGACAGGGAATCAGCCCCAGCATTTT
>TRBV10-3|TRBJ1-2|NA|many
CAISESDIPGYGYTF
TGTGCCATCAGTGAGTCGGATATCCCGGGCTATGGCTACACCTTC